A single sample is the source of the 26 T cell receptor beta chains below, sequenced in a study of OX40 agonist ivuxolimab in advanced cancers. This table comes from immunoSEQ multiplex PCR, and its TCRdb copy is limited to in-frame clones, with some not included. This sample has tens of thousands of clones, with 83% found just once. This sample comprised CD4+ or CD8+ T cells sorted from blood, obtained in a trial of the OX40 agonist ivuxolimab. These receptors all stem from an adult with an advanced solid tumor such as melanoma, head and neck, liver or kidney cancer.

The chain's CDR3 is CASSSTGREQYF. The CDR3 coding sequence is TGTGCCAGCAGCTCGACAGGGCGCGAGCAGTACTTC. The V gene is TRBV5-5, the J gene TRBJ2-7; the match to TRBD1 covers 7 bases. V was clipped by 3 bases and J by 6 bases; unmatched bases: 3. The CDR3 is made up of 12 amino acids. CDR1 SGHKS and CDR2 YYEKEE come from the germline V gene (reference sequence).

The gene calls are TRBV7-2 and TRBJ2-3, with TRBD2 matching over 7 bases. Germline CDR1 reads SGHTA; CDR2 reads FQGNSA. V was pared by 4 bases and J by 0 bases, with 4 bases of the junction left unmatched. This CDR3 is 15 amino acids long. CDR3 bases: TGTGCCAGCAGCTCGCCAGCGGGAAGCACAGATACGCAGTATTTT. Translating gives CASSSPAGSTDTQYF.

The V and J genes are TRBV7-2 and TRBJ2-2, with D perhaps matching TRBD1 (5 bases). The germline CDR1 and CDR2 sequences are SGHTA and FQGNSA. The CDR3 extends over 14 amino acids. V lost 1 base to trimming and J lost 4 bases, with 7 bases between them. The CDR3 reads CASSLGQTTGELFF. CDR3 DNA: TGTGCCAGCAGCTTAGGACAGACCACCGGGGAGCTGTTTTTT.

J is TRBJ1-1 and V is TRBV5-4; no clear D gene. CDR3 size: 12 residues. V was trimmed by 3 bases and J by 5 bases, leaving 8 bases between them. Per germline, CDR1 SGHNT and CDR2 YYREEE (reference sequence). CDR3 sequence: CASSWGETEAFF. CDR3 nucleotides: TGTGCCAGCAGCTGGGGTGAAACTGAAGCTTTCTTT.

This rearrangement joins TRBV2 to TRBJ1-2, with 9 positions matching TRBD1. With 2 bases clipped from V and 4 bases from J, the junction kept 2 bases outside the gene matches. Germline lookup yields CDR1 SNHLY and CDR2 FYNNEI. The CDR3 spans 14 residues. CDR3 nucleotides: TGTGCCAGCAGTGAAAGGACAGGGGCCTATGGCTACACCTTC. This translates into CASSERTGAYGYTF.

This clone was counted a single time. This chain links TRBV6-5 with TRBJ1-2; D may be TRBD1 (5 bases). The CDR3 is 13 amino acids. Germline CDR1 MNHEY, CDR2 SVGAGI. V was trimmed by 6 bases and J by 8 bases, leaving 16 bases between them. As DNA, the CDR3 is TGTGCCAGCAGAGAGTCGGGAAACAGGGGCTACACCTTC. It encodes CASRESGNRGYTF.

The chain has TRBV7-7 and TRBJ2-5, with a weak D call TRBD2 (5 bases). The CDR3 runs 14 residues. The germline V and J ends were trimmed by 4 bases and 4 bases, with 13 bases remaining between them. Germline V lookup: CDR1 SSHAT, CDR2 FNYEAQ (reference sequence). DNA of the CDR3: TGTGCCAGCAGCTCCCCTGGACTCGGAGAGACCCAGTACTTC. It yields the protein CASSSPGLGETQYF.

This sequence joins TRBV15 and TRBJ2-7, with 7 nucleotides matching TRBD2. The trim removed 6 bases at V and 5 bases at J, leaving 7 bases unmatched. Germline V gives CDR1 LNHNV, CDR2 YYDKDF (reference sequence). The CDR3 totals 13 residues. CDR3 bases: TGTGCCACCAGTGGCGGGAGAATCAACGAGCAGTACTTC. Translating gives CATSGGRINEQYF. The full variable domain, with the rest looked up from reference TRBV15 and TRBJ2-7, is DAMVIQNPRYQVTQFGKPVTLSCSQTLNHNVMYWYQQKSSQAPKLLFHYYDKDFNNEADTPDNFQSRRPNTSFCFLDIRSPGLGDTAMYLCATSGGRINEQYFGPGTRLTVT.

The rearrangement joins TRBV11-2 to TRBJ2-5, with 9 bases fitting TRBD1. Germline V gene sequence: CDR1 SGHAT, CDR2 FQNNGV. This CDR3 is built from 16 residues. Germline trimming cut 4 bases from V and 4 bases from J; bases unmatched to any gene: 10. CDR3 loop: CASSYTGGGARETQYF. Written as DNA, the CDR3 is TGTGCCAGCAGCTATACAGGGGGCGGTGCGAGAGAGACCCAGTACTTC.

CDR3 DNA sequence: TGTGCCTGGAGTAGTCCTCGTCCCAGCCAGTCCGGCGGGGGTCAGCCCCAGCATTTT. It yields the protein CAWSSPRPSQSGGGQPQHF. The gene calls are TRBV30 and TRBJ1-5, with TRBD1 as a possible D gene (5 bases). The CDR3 consists of 19 residues. Germline CDR1 is GTSNPN and CDR2 is SVGIG (reference sequence). V shed 2 bases and J shed 6 bases, with 29 bases lying between them.

The chain is built from TRBV11-3 and TRBJ2-7, with D maybe TRBD2 (5 bases). Germline assignment: CDR1 SGHNT and CDR2 YENEEA. V lost 5 bases, J lost 0 bases, and 8 bases lay in between. CDR3 size: 13 residues. CDR3 sequence (DNA): TGTGCCAGCAGCGTCGCGGGCTCCTACGAGCAGTACTTC. Protein sequence: CASSVAGSYEQYF. The full variable domain, in which reference TRBV11-3 and TRBJ2-7 provide the parts outside the CDR3, is EAGVVQSPRYKIIEKKQPVAFWCNPISGHNTLYWYLQNLGQGPELLIRYENEEAVDDSQLPKDRFSAERLKGVDSTLKIQPAELGDSAVYLCASSVAGSYEQYFGPGTRLTVT.

The V call is TRBV5-4, the J call TRBJ2-6, with a weak D call TRBD1 (6 bases). V was trimmed by 5 bases and J by 0 bases, leaving 21 bases between them. The CDR3 runs to 19 residues. Per the germline V gene, CDR1 is SGHNT and CDR2 is YYREEE (reference sequence). The CDR3, as DNA: TGTGCCAGCAGTTACCGACTGAGGACAGACAGCTCTGGGGCCAACGTCCTGACTTTC. Translation gives CASSYRLRTDSSGANVLTF. Full variable domain (outside the CDR3, taken from reference TRBV5-4 and TRBJ2-6): ETGVTQSPTHLIKTRGQQVTLRCSSQSGHNTVSWYQQALGQGPQFIFQYYREEENGRGNFPPRFSGLQFPNYSSELNVNALELDDSALYLCASSYRLRTDSSGANVLTFGAGSRLTVL.

This clone was counted a single time. Here the CDR3 reads CASSPAGAPTSSSQYF. In DNA, the CDR3 is TGTGCCAGCAGCCCAGCGGGCGCACCTACGAGCAGTAGTCAATACTTC. This rearrangement joins TRBV7-9 to TRBJ2-7, with D maybe TRBD2 (6 bases). V was shortened by 5 bases and J by 13 bases, with 30 bases between the two germline ends. The CDR3 consists of 16 residues. Germline CDR1 and CDR2: SEHNR and FQNEAQ (reference sequence).

The chain employs TRBV19 and TRBJ2-1; D might be TRBD2 (6 bases). Germline assignment: CDR1 LNHDA and CDR2 SQIVND (reference sequence). The CDR3 totals 15 residues. Trimming shortened V by 1 base and J by 3 bases, and 10 bases separated the two germline ends. The CDR3 DNA follows: TGTGCCAGTAGTATAGGTCCGGAGGGCTACAATGAGCAGTTCTTC. Translated: CASSIGPEGYNEQFF.

CDR3 region: CASSPGGPIAGGEQFF. CDR3 nucleotides: TGTGCCAGCAGCCCCGGGGGCCCGATAGCGGGGGGTGAGCAGTTCTTC. J is TRBJ2-1 and V is TRBV4-2; 10 bases match TRBD2. Germline lookup yields CDR1 LGHNA and CDR2 YNFKEQ. This CDR3 is 16 amino acids long. After removal of 4 bases from V and 9 bases from J, the junction contained 12 bases not matched to a gene.

The gene calls are TRBV5-1 and TRBJ1-4; D call uncertain. There are 15 residues in the CDR3. The V end was cut by 1 base, the J end by 4 bases, with 11 bases between. Germline assignment: CDR1 SGHRS and CDR2 YFSETQ. CDR3 in amino acids: CASSLNSGVNEKLFF. Written as DNA, the CDR3 is TGCGCCAGCAGCTTGAACAGCGGCGTTAATGAAAAACTGTTTTTT.

By sample fraction, this clone is medium-sized. CDR3 sequence (DNA): TGTGCCAGCAGCAACTACAGGGGAGCCTACGAGCAGTACTTC. It specifies CASSNYRGAYEQYF. The rearrangement uses TRBV11-2 and TRBJ2-7; TRBD1 agrees at 7 bases. The CDR3 is 14 amino acids. The junction had 6 bases not matched to a gene; V was cut back by 5 bases and J by 2 bases. Germline V gene lookup returns CDR1 SGHAT and CDR2 FQNNGV. The full variable domain, rest sourced from reference TRBV11-2 and TRBJ2-7, is EAGVAQSPRYKIIEKRQSVAFWCNPISGHATLYWYQQILGQGPKLLIQFQNNGVVDDSQLPKDRFSAERLKGVDSTLKIQPAKLEDSAVYLCASSNYRGAYEQYFGPGTRLTVT.

This chain uses TRBV6-5 with TRBJ2-3; 8 bases fit TRBD2. Germline CDR1 reads MNHEY; CDR2 reads SVGAGI. Trimming removed 5 bases from V and 5 bases from J; junction bases left unmatched: 9. This CDR3 is built from 15 residues. The CDR3 DNA is TGTGCCAGCAGTGTTTCGGGACTAGGGATAGATACGCAGTATTTT. This gives the protein CASSVSGLGIDTQYF.

The rearrangement uses TRBV6-5 and TRBJ2-3; the D is unclear. The CDR3 consists of 12 residues. Trimming removed 6 bases from V and 4 bases from J, with 8 bases in between. Looked up from germline, CDR1 is MNHEY and CDR2 is SVGAGI. This CDR3 is CASRGRADTQYF. The CDR3 coding sequence is TGTGCCAGCAGAGGGCGAGCAGATACGCAGTATTTT.

V and J are TRBV5-6 and TRBJ1-1; D unclear. V was cut by 4 bases and J by 1 base, with 8 bases left in between. The CDR3 has 13 residues. Germline V lookup: CDR1 SGHDT, CDR2 YYEEEE. The CDR3 DNA reads TGTGCCAGCAGCGTACTACAGAACACTGAAGCTTTCTTT. Encoded protein: CASSVLQNTEAFF.

The chain joins TRBV10-3 to TRBJ2-1; TRBD2 agrees at 9 bases. CDR3 length equals 16 residues. Germline V gene sequence: CDR1 ENHRY, CDR2 SYGVKD. The V and J ends lost 2 bases and 4 bases, in that order; junction bases with no gene match: 6. CDR3 coding DNA: TGTGCCATCAGTGAGAGTACTAGCGGGCTATACAATGAGCAGTTCTTC. Its translation: CAISESTSGLYNEQFF.

This clone was observed a single time. The CDR3 region is CASRVGSSYNEQFF. CDR3 DNA: TGTGCCAGCAGAGTGGGGAGCTCCTACAATGAGCAGTTCTTC. J is TRBJ2-1 and V is TRBV2; tentatively, D is TRBD2 (5 bases). V gave up 6 bases and J gave up 0 bases, with 9 bases separating them. The CDR3 runs 14 residues. Germline CDR1 SNHLY, CDR2 FYNNEI. The whole variable domain, filled in from reference TRBV2 and TRBJ2-1, reads EPEVTQTPSHQVTQMGQEVILRCVPISNHLYFYWYRQILGQKVEFLVSFYNNEISEKSEIFDDQFSVERPDGSNFTLKIRSTKLEDSAMYFCASRVGSSYNEQFFGPGTRLTVL.

This chain links TRBV9 with TRBJ1-6; D is uncertain. CDR1 is SGDLS and CDR2 is YYNGEE in the germline V gene. Trimming removed 0 bases at V and 8 bases at J, with 12 bases between. This CDR3 comprises 15 residues. CDR3 in DNA: TGTGCCAGCAGCGTAGTGATTTACCCTTATTCACCCCTCCACTTT. Its protein is CASSVVIYPYSPLHF.

The V call is TRBV19, the J call TRBJ1-5; D is unresolved. The ends were cut back, 7 bases at V and 4 bases at J, with 14 bases in the middle. This CDR3 has 14 amino acids. Germline loops: CDR1 LNHDA, CDR2 SQIVND (reference sequence). The CDR3 coding sequence is TGTGCCAGTAATACCGGGCCAAGTAATCAGCCCCAGCATTTT. This encodes CASNTGPSNQPQHF. The full variable domain, completed using reference TRBV19 and TRBJ1-5, is DGGITQSPKYLFRKEGQNVTLSCEQNLNHDAMYWYRQDPGQGLRLIYYSQIVNDFQKGDIAEGYSVSREKKESFPLTVTSAQKNPTAFYLCASNTGPSNQPQHFGDGTRLSIL.

This chain uses TRBV5-6 with TRBJ1-1; perhaps TRBD1 as D (6 bases). CDR1 is SGHDT, CDR2 YYEEEE, per germline. V lost 2 bases, J lost 1 base, and 9 bases lay in between. This CDR3 is built from 14 residues. CDR3 residues: CASSLGQKNTEAFF. CDR3 DNA sequence: TGTGCCAGCAGCTTAGGACAGAAGAACACTGAAGCTTTCTTT.

The V and J genes are TRBV5-1 and TRBJ2-3, with TRBD1 identical over 8 bases. CDR1 and CDR2 (germline): SGHRS, YFSETQ. The junction had 3 bases not matched to a gene; V was cut back by 6 bases and J by 0 bases. The CDR3 spans 14 residues. The CDR3 is CASKTGASTDTQYF. For the CDR3, the DNA is TGCGCCAGCAAGACAGGGGCGAGCACAGATACGCAGTATTTT.